This T cell receptor beta chain was sequenced in a study of vaccination effects on CD4 cells after COVID-19. Across the study: ViraFEST used viral peptide pools to expand antigen-specific CD4+ T cells before sequencing. Convalescent patients (three in total) were sampled early and late after vaccination.

The germline CDR1 and CDR2 sequences are SSHAT and FNYEAQ (reference sequence). The CDR3 loop spans 15 amino acids. As for this clone: The antigen is undetermined. One end of the junction is discordant with germline, which a read error may explain.

CD4+ T cell isolation took place after approximately ten days of culture. The person had PCR-confirmed SARS-CoV-2 infection between March and December 2020. Every participant took two doses of the BNT162b2 or mRNA-1273 vaccine. Half the medium was replaced with IL-2 medium on days 3 and 7. Data came from immunoSEQ multiplex PCR; TCRdb stores just in-frame clones and leaves some out. This table has roughly 30,000 clones, about 68% appearing once. The chain links TRBV7-7 to TRBJ2-5; 8 bases agree with TRBD2. The sequencing here drew on CD4+ T cells from PBMCs cultured without peptide, taken after COVID-19 vaccination. This clonotype was sampled from a human donor who had a prior SARS-CoV-2 infection. The CDR3 DNA reads TGTGCTAGCAGCTTGAGACGGGAGGGCCCCGAGACCCAGTACTTC. It codes for CASSLRREGPETQYF.